A single sample gave rise to the 32 T cell receptor beta chains below, sequenced in a study of blood T cell repertoires in COVID-19. Produced via immunoSEQ multiplex PCR; TCRdb's table is partial and in-frame only. This table holds more than 250,000 clones, nearly 90% found once. Source material: PBMCs or T cells enriched from blood (not recorded which). The source is a woman in her thirties who had recovered from COVID-19.

The chain is built from TRBV5-1 and TRBJ1-6; D unclear. With 1 base removed from V and 7 bases from J, the gap between germline ends came to 15 bases. Germline V lookup: CDR1 SGHRS, CDR2 YFSETQ. The CDR3 extends over 16 amino acids. The DNA for the CDR3 is TGCGCCAGCAGCTTGTTATTCGGAGGACCGAATTCACCCCTCCACTTT. The encoded protein is CASSLLFGGPNSPLHF.

The rearrangement uses TRBV10-3 and TRBJ2-7; 11 bases are shared with TRBD1. V dropped 4 bases and J dropped 3; count of bases not matched to a gene: 8. Per germline, CDR1 ENHRY and CDR2 SYGVKD. This CDR3 has 16 amino acids. CDR3 in amino acids: CAISGKPGQGVYEQYF. The CDR3 DNA reads TGTGCCATCAGTGGAAAGCCGGGACAGGGGGTCTACGAGCAGTACTTC.

This rearrangement joins TRBV4-2 to TRBJ1-1, with a weak D call TRBD1 (6 bases). From germline, CDR1 is LGHNA and CDR2 YNFKEQ. CDR3 length: 14 amino acids. Trimming removed 0 bases from V and 7 bases from J, with 12 bases in between. The CDR3 sequence is CASSQDWGRGEAFF. CDR3 nucleotides: TGTGCCAGCAGCCAAGATTGGGGGCGAGGTGAAGCTTTCTTT.

This chain connects TRBV6-5 to TRBJ2-7; the match to TRBD1 covers 7 bases. The germline V gene encodes CDR1 MNHEY and CDR2 SVGAGI. This CDR3 has 15 residues. Germline trimming cut 6 bases from V and 1 base from J; bases unmatched to any gene: 9. The CDR3: CASRLGQATSYEQYF. In DNA, the CDR3 is TGTGCCAGCAGGCTAGGACAGGCGACTTCCTACGAGCAGTACTTC.

The V call is TRBV7-9, the J call TRBJ1-1; D possibly corresponds to TRBD1 (5 bases). V was cut by 5 bases and J by 7 bases, with 17 bases left in between. The CDR3 runs 14 residues. Germline loops: CDR1 SEHNR, CDR2 FQNEAQ (reference sequence). The CDR3 sequence is CASSPAGVGGEAFF. The CDR3 bases are TGTGCCAGCAGCCCCGCCGGGGTGGGGGGTGAAGCTTTCTTT.

A few counts support this clone. The gene calls are TRBV4-1 and TRBJ1-3; no clear D. Germline CDR1 reads MGHRA; CDR2 reads YSYEKL. The CDR3 loop spans 14 amino acids. V lost 5 bases to trimming and J lost 0 bases, with 8 bases between them. The CDR3 bases are TGCGCCAGCAGCGCAGACAACTCTGGAAACACCATATATTTT. This gives the protein CASSADNSGNTIYF.

The CDR3 nucleotides read TGTGCCAGCAGCTTAGGCGGAGATTCCACCGGGGAGCTGTTTTTT. Protein: CASSLGGDSTGELFF. This chain connects TRBV5-4 to TRBJ2-2; no firm D call. The CDR3 spans 15 residues. The V gene lost 2 bases and the J gene lost 4 bases, with 12 bases spanning the gap. The germline V gene has CDR1 SGHNT and CDR2 YYREEE (reference sequence).

The V and J genes are TRBV4-3 and TRBJ1-1, with no clear D. The CDR3 has 15 amino acids. Germline CDR1 reads LGHNA; CDR2 reads YSLEER. V was cut by 0 bases and J by 1 base, with 9 bases left in between. This chain's CDR3 is CASSQEAGRNTEAFF. CDR3 DNA: TGCGCCAGCAGCCAAGAGGCAGGTCGGAACACTGAAGCTTTCTTT.

This chain joins TRBV15 and TRBJ1-4, with TRBD1 as a possible D gene (5 bases). Germline CDR1 LNHNV, CDR2 YYDKDF (reference sequence). CDR3 length: 15 residues. V was pared by 0 bases and J by 4 bases, with 9 bases between. The CDR3 sequence is CATSRDGRGNEKLFF. CDR3 DNA sequence: TGTGCCACCAGCAGAGATGGGAGGGGTAATGAAAAACTGTTTTTT.

The chain joins TRBV5-5 to TRBJ2-7; perhaps TRBD2 as D (7 bases). The V gene lost 0 bases and the J gene lost 6 bases, with 19 bases spanning the gap. Per the germline V gene, CDR1 is SGHKS and CDR2 is YYEKEE (reference sequence). This CDR3 spans 16 amino acids. The DNA for the CDR3 is TGTGCCAGCAGCTTGGCCATATCGGGGGGCGGAAGCGAGCAGTACTTC. Its protein product is CASSLAISGGGSEQYF. Drawing the rest from reference TRBV5-5 and TRBJ2-7, the complete variable domain is DAGVTQSPTHLIKTRGQQVTLRCSPISGHKSVSWYQQVLGQGPQFIFQYYEKEERGRGNFPDRFSARQFPNYSSELNVNALLLGDSALYLCASSLAISGGGSEQYFGPGTRLTVT.

The rearrangement joins TRBV5-4 to TRBJ1-3; 8 bases align to TRBD1. CDR1 and CDR2 from the germline V gene are SGHNT and YYREEE (reference sequence). V shed 4 bases, J shed 7 bases, and the junction held 7 bases outside the gene matches. The CDR3 has 14 residues. The DNA for the CDR3 is TGTGCCAGCAGCGGGAGGACAGGGAGCAACACCATATATTTT. Protein sequence: CASSGRTGSNTIYF.

The chain uses TRBV9 and TRBJ1-1, with D maybe TRBD1 (6 bases). The germline V gene has CDR1 SGDLS and CDR2 YYNGEE. The CDR3 is 14 amino acids. Trimming took off 3 bases at V and 6 bases at J, with 15 bases between the two ends. CDR3 residues: CASSALQGIAEAFF. The DNA of the CDR3 is TGTGCCAGCAGCGCATTACAGGGAATCGCTGAAGCTTTCTTT.

This sequence joins TRBV18 and TRBJ1-2; the D gene is possibly TRBD1 (5 bases). The germline CDR1 and CDR2 sequences are KGHSH and LQKENI. The CDR3 totals 16 residues. Trimming took 1 base from V and 2 from J, leaving 14 bases between them. The CDR3 region is CASSPRYGGSNYGYTF. The CDR3 coding sequence is TGTGCCAGCTCACCACGGTACGGGGGATCGAACTATGGCTACACCTTC.

This chain uses TRBV7-8 with TRBJ2-7, with TRBD2 matching 10 bases. From germline, CDR1 is SGHVS and CDR2 FQNEAQ. Trimming took 9 bases from V and 6 from J; bases not matched to a gene: 8. This CDR3 spans 13 amino acids. The DNA for the CDR3 is TGTGCCAGTCGTGAGCGGGGGGGTGTCGAGCAGTACTTC. Protein sequence: CASRERGGVEQYF.

The chain couples TRBV5-6 to TRBJ1-3, with D tentatively TRBD1 (6 bases). This CDR3 has 12 amino acids. Germline CDR1 and CDR2: SGHDT and YYEEEE. V lost 6 bases and J 2 bases, leaving 6 bases between the germline ends. CDR3 DNA: TGTGCCAGCAAGGGGGCTGGAAACACCATATATTTT. It yields the protein CASKGAGNTIYF.

The genes are TRBV27 and TRBJ1-5, with 7 bases identical to TRBD1. V lost 5 bases and J lost 7; bases outside the gene matches: 8. The germline V gene encodes CDR1 MNHEY and CDR2 SMNVEV (reference sequence). CDR3 size: 14 residues. The CDR3 DNA sequence: TGTGCCAGCAGTCTCCGACAGGGCTGGCAGCCCCAGCATTTT. Translation gives CASSLRQGWQPQHF.

The V and J genes are TRBV5-1 and TRBJ1-6, with D possibly TRBD1 on 5 matching bases. The CDR3 is 15 amino acids. V shed 0 bases and J shed 5 bases, with 9 bases lying between them. From germline, CDR1 is SGHRS and CDR2 YFSETQ. The CDR3 DNA sequence: TGCGCCAGCAGCTTGGCCGGGACTGATAATTCACCCCTCCACTTT. Protein product: CASSLAGTDNSPLHF.

This chain connects TRBV11-2 to TRBJ2-7; no firm D call. V lost 5 bases, J lost 7 bases, and 12 bases lay in between. The CDR3 runs 12 residues. Germline-derived CDR1 and CDR2 are SGHAT and FQNNGV. The CDR3 DNA reads TGTGCCAGCAGCCCCACGAGGCTGGAGCAGTACTTC. Encoded protein: CASSPTRLEQYF.

The J gene is TRBJ1-6, the V gene TRBV4-2; 7 bases fit TRBD1. The CDR3 loop spans 15 amino acids. CDR1 is LGHNA, CDR2 YNFKEQ, per germline. V was clipped by 2 bases and J by 7 bases; unmatched bases: 5. CDR3 residues: CASSQPGTANSPLHF. The CDR3 DNA sequence: TGTGCCAGCAGCCAACCAGGGACAGCGAATTCACCCCTCCACTTT.

The J gene is TRBJ1-6, the V gene TRBV9, with 7 bases aligning to TRBD1. Germline trimming cut 7 bases from V and 0 bases from J; bases unmatched to any gene: 7. The CDR3 runs to 16 residues. CDR1 is SGDLS, CDR2 YYNGEE, per germline. CDR3 amino acids: CASGPTGSSYNSPLHF. DNA for the CDR3: TGTGCCAGCGGGCCGACAGGGAGCTCCTATAATTCACCCCTCCACTTT.

This rearrangement joins TRBV10-3 to TRBJ1-6; TRBD1 agrees at 7 bases. V lost 6 bases to trimming and J lost 4 bases; unmatched junction nucleotides: 3. The CDR3 covers 14 residues. Germline V gene data show CDR1 as ENHRY and CDR2 as SYGVKD. The CDR3 DNA follows: TGTGCCATCAGGGGGGGACAGTATAATTCACCCCTCCACTTT. It translates to CAIRGGQYNSPLHF.

The rearrangement links TRBV4-2 to TRBJ1-3; weak D call: TRBD1 (6 bases). Trimming shortened V by 1 base and J by 5 bases, and 15 bases separated the two germline ends. The V gene's germline CDR1 is LGHNA and CDR2 YNFKEQ. This CDR3 spans 16 amino acids. This CDR3 is CASSQAARDTRNTIYF. Written as DNA, the CDR3 is TGTGCCAGCAGCCAAGCAGCCCGGGACACTCGAAACACCATATATTTT.

This chain uses TRBV2 with TRBJ1-2, with 9 bases that match TRBD1. CDR1 is SNHLY, CDR2 FYNNEI, per germline. The CDR3 sequence is 15 residues long. Unmatched junction bases numbered 11, after V lost 4 bases and J lost 8 bases. CDR3 loop: CASSVRTGEARGYTF. Here the CDR3 DNA reads TGTGCCAGCAGTGTTCGGACAGGGGAGGCTCGGGGCTACACCTTC.

The V and J genes are TRBV9 and TRBJ2-1, with D tentatively TRBD2 (6 bases). This CDR3 comprises 14 residues. CDR1 SGDLS and CDR2 YYNGEE come from the germline V gene. V was trimmed by 1 base and J by 7 bases, leaving 12 bases between them. CDR3 in amino acids: CASSVLSGGNEQFF. In DNA, the CDR3 is TGTGCCAGCAGCGTACTCTCCGGGGGTAATGAGCAGTTCTTC.

This chain joins TRBV7-8 and TRBJ1-2, with 7 bases that match TRBD1. Germline CDR1 SGHVS, CDR2 FQNEAQ. Trimming at V came to 1 base and at J to 8 bases, leaving 7 bases not matched to a gene. The CDR3 is 14 residues long. Written as DNA, the CDR3 is TGTGCCAGCAGCTTAGGAGGGACAGTAGTCGGCTACACCTTC. Amino acids: CASSLGGTVVGYTF.

This clone has just one count. The J gene is TRBJ1-1, the V gene TRBV30, with no clear D. Trimming removed 8 bases at V and 6 bases at J, with 19 bases between. CDR3 size: 13 residues. CDR1 and CDR2 from the germline V gene are GTSNPN and SVGIG (reference sequence). CDR3 DNA sequence: TGTGCCGTCTTAAGGCGGGGTCCTGCTGAAGCTTTCTTT. It specifies CAVLRRGPAEAFF.

This chain joins TRBV3-1 (or the pseudogene TRBV3-2) and TRBJ2-3; 12 bases map to TRBD2. The CDR3 has 15 amino acids. CDR1 and CDR2 from the germline V gene are LGHDT and YNNKEL (reference sequence). Trimming took 4 bases from V and 3 from J; bases not matched to a gene: 2. This CDR3 reads CASSRLAGDTDTQYF. The CDR3 nucleotides read TGTGCCAGCAGCCGACTAGCGGGGGATACAGATACGCAGTATTTT.

The rearrangement joins TRBV12-5 to TRBJ2-5, with TRBD2 matching 8 bases. The germline V gene has CDR1 LGHNT and CDR2 FRNRAP. This CDR3 spans 10 amino acids. Written as DNA, the CDR3 is TGTGCCTCGGGGGGGGAGACCCAGTACTTC. It specifies CASGGETQYF.

This chain connects TRBV30 to TRBJ1-5, with D unclear. The germline V gene has CDR1 GTSNPN and CDR2 SVGIG (reference sequence). The ends were cut back, 2 bases at V and 7 bases at J, with 15 bases in the middle. The CDR3 length is 14 residues. The CDR3 DNA reads TGTGCCTGGAGTCCGGTGGGTTCCGGGCAGCCCCAGCATTTT. The encoded protein is CAWSPVGSGQPQHF. Full variable domain (missing parts from reference TRBV30 and TRBJ1-5): SQTIHQWPATLVQPVGSPLSLECTVEGTSNPNLYWYRQAAGRGLQLLFYSVGIGQISSEVPQNLSASRPQDRQFILSSKKLLLSDSGFYLCAWSPVGSGQPQHFGDGTRLSIL.

J is TRBJ1-1 and V is TRBV11-2; weak D call: TRBD1 (6 bases). The CDR3 extends over 14 amino acids. V gave up 4 bases and J gave up 6 bases, with 15 bases separating them. Looked up from germline, CDR1 is SGHAT and CDR2 is FQNNGV. The CDR3 nucleotides are TGTGCCAGCAGCTCCAGTCGGACAGACCCTGAAGCTTTCTTT. Its protein product is CASSSSRTDPEAFF.

In DNA form, the CDR3 reads TGTGCCATCAGATGGGACAGGGGCTGGACAGATACGCAGTATTTT. Translating it yields CAIRWDRGWTDTQYF. The rearrangement links TRBV10-3 to TRBJ2-3; 10 nucleotides align to TRBD1. Unmatched junction bases numbered 6, after V lost 6 bases and J lost 3 bases. This CDR3 has 15 residues. Germline V lookup: CDR1 ENHRY, CDR2 SYGVKD.

V and J are TRBV5-4 and TRBJ2-1; 11 nucleotides line up with TRBD2. The CDR3 spans 15 residues. J lost 9 bases, V lost 1 base, and 6 bases had no gene match. Germline-derived CDR1 and CDR2 are SGHNT and YYREEE (reference sequence). The CDR3 nucleotides read TGTGCCAGCAGCTTGCCTAGCGGGGGGCTGGGTGAGCAGTTCTTC. It translates to CASSLPSGGLGEQFF. Looking up the rest from reference TRBV5-4 and TRBJ2-1 gives the full variable domain: ETGVTQSPTHLIKTRGQQVTLRCSSQSGHNTVSWYQQALGQGPQFIFQYYREEENGRGNFPPRFSGLQFPNYSSELNVNALELDDSALYLCASSLPSGGLGEQFFGPGTRLTVL.